This TCR beta chain was identified in a study of spatial heterogeneity in lung cancer. Study-wide context: The average appearance count of each unique TCR and UMI combination in raw reads was more than nine.

The CDR3 is made up of 13 amino acids. Trimming left V 4 bases short and J 1 base short, with 7 bases between. CDR1 is SEHNR and CDR2 is FQNEAQ in the germline V gene (reference sequence). This clonotype was recorded at least ten times. TCRdb re-called the 5' RACE reads with MiXCR, one entry per CDR3 protein. The sample holds about 48,000 distinct CDR3 sequences, less than 6% seen once. Time point here: sample taken at primary tumor resection. Tumor, nontumor lung or frozen PBMC supplied whole RNA, sequenced without sorting. Sample: PBMCs, taken at surgery. This TCR was recovered from a male donor with early-stage non-small cell lung cancer. The chain recombines TRBV7-9 with TRBJ1-1; TRBD1 is a possible D gene (6 bases). The CDR3: CASSWGQNTEAFF. For the CDR3, the DNA is TGTGCCAGCAGCTGGGGACAGAACACTGAAGCTTTCTTT.